Listed here is a single TCR beta chain. The data stem from a study of Ad26.COV2.S vaccination and SARS-CoV-2 variants. Study context: The COV1001 Ad26.COV2.S trial arm included the donor.

Specified treatment: 19 received Ad26.COV2.S at low or high dose, single or two shots; 5 received placebo; per-sample allocation not given. The samples were gathered on day 63 after the first injection of vaccine or placebo. Using immunoSEQ multiplex PCR, the repertoire was profiled, and TCRdb retains in-frame clones only, with some absent. The table lists some 290,000 clones, more than 70% of them singletons. V was cut by 3 bases and J by 3 bases, with 14 bases left in between. Germline CDR1 and CDR2: KGHSH and LQKENI. The length of the CDR3 is 15 residues. This chain joins TRBV18 and TRBJ1-1, with a weak D call TRBD1 (5 bases). The input for sequencing was peripheral blood, taken in a trial of Ad26.COV2.S vaccine versus placebo. The receptor was derived from a person between 18 and 65 years old who received the Ad26.COV2.S COVID-19 vaccine or a placebo. CDR3 sequence reads: CASSPNIWGDTEAFF. In DNA form, the CDR3 reads TGTGCCAGCTCACCGAACATATGGGGCGACACTGAAGCTTTCTTT.